The 29 T cell receptor beta chains reported below all come from one sample, sequenced in a study of lymphopenia after photon versus proton radiotherapy (dated by TCRdb to between 2018 and 2020). Library creation used the immunoSEQ multiplex PCR assay. What TCRdb holds here is the immuneACCESS table cut down to in-frame rearrangements. Part of the clones is not present; checked against another copy, under half of the missing clones reflect an unresolved V gene, and the others are unexplained. Here the sample has roughly 42,000 clones; roughly 87% occur a single time. The ten largest clones take up over 2% of the sample. The source material was peripheral blood, sampled from a patient treated with photon-based radiotherapy. These receptors originate from a man aged 35-49 years with gastric cancer.

The chain uses TRBV19 and TRBJ2-7; the D gene could be TRBD1 or TRBD2 (5 bases each). V shed 4 bases and J shed 6 bases, with 13 bases lying between them. Germline V gene lookup returns CDR1 LNHDA and CDR2 SQIVND (reference sequence). There are 13 residues in the CDR3. For the CDR3, the DNA is TGTGCCAGTAGTAGCGGCAGGGCGGGCGAGCAGTACTTC. The encoded protein is CASSSGRAGEQYF.

The chain combines TRBV6-5 with TRBJ1-1; D remains ambiguous. The CDR3 has 13 amino acids. Trimming removed 6 bases from V and 1 base from J, with 9 bases in between. CDR1 is MNHEY, CDR2 SVGAGI, per germline. CDR3: CASSPLANTEAFF. The CDR3 region has the DNA TGTGCCAGCAGCCCCCTCGCGAACACTGAAGCTTTCTTT.

The genes are TRBV5-6 and TRBJ2-7; 7 nucleotides align to TRBD1. The junction had 4 bases not matched to a gene; V was cut back by 3 bases and J by 1 base. CDR3 length: 14 amino acids. The germline V gene has CDR1 SGHDT and CDR2 YYEEEE. For the CDR3, the DNA is TGTGCCAGCAGCTCTTACAGGGGTTCCTACGAGCAGTACTTC. Amino acids: CASSSYRGSYEQYF. Full variable domain (remainder filled in from reference TRBV5-6 and TRBJ2-7): DAGVTQSPTHLIKTRGQQVTLRCSPKSGHDTVSWYQQALGQGPQFIFQYYEEEERQRGNFPDRFSGHQFPNYSSELNVNALLLGDSALYLCASSSYRGSYEQYFGPGTRLTVT.

The V and J genes are TRBV7-2 and TRBJ1-2; D perhaps matches TRBD1 (5 bases). Trimming took 5 bases from V and 10 from J, leaving 14 bases between them. CDR1 SGHTA and CDR2 FQGNSA come from the germline V gene. This CDR3 spans 12 amino acids. The CDR3 region has the DNA TGTGCCAGCAGCCCGATCGGGACGGACTACACCTTC. It encodes CASSPIGTDYTF.

The chain couples TRBV7-3 to TRBJ1-1; D unresolved. Germline V gene lookup returns CDR1 SGHTA and CDR2 FQGTGA. CDR3 size: 13 residues. Trimming left V 2 bases short and J 3 bases short, with 7 bases between. The CDR3 reads CASSLDGDTEAFF. In DNA, the CDR3 is TGTGCCAGCAGCTTAGACGGGGACACTGAAGCTTTCTTT.

The chain links TRBV7-8 to TRBJ2-5; D might be TRBD2 (5 bases). V was trimmed by 4 bases and J by 5 bases, leaving 17 bases between them. The CDR3 covers 15 residues. Germline CDR1 reads SGHVS; CDR2 reads FQNEAQ. CDR3 in DNA: TGTGCCAGCAGCTCAGCTAGCAGGTCATTCGAGACCCAGTACTTC. Its translation: CASSSASRSFETQYF. Full variable domain (remainder filled in from reference TRBV7-8 and TRBJ2-5): GAGVSQSPRYKVAKRGQDVALRCDPISGHVSLFWYQQALGQGPEFLTYFQNEAQLDKSGLPSDRFFAERPEGSVSTLKIQRTQQEDSAVYLCASSSASRSFETQYFGPGTRLLVL.

This clone appeared a single time. J is TRBJ2-1 and V is TRBV30, with D perhaps matching TRBD1 (7 bases). The germline gives CDR1 GTSNPN, CDR2 SVGIG (reference sequence). The CDR3 contains 14 residues. Trimming took off 4 bases at V and 7 bases at J, with 17 bases between the two ends. The CDR3 bases are TGTGCCTGGACCCTAGGGGGCGCGGGGAATGAGCAGTTCTTC. Amino acids: CAWTLGGAGNEQFF.

The chain recombines TRBV13 with TRBJ2-4, with D possibly being TRBD1 or TRBD2 (6 bases each). Trimming stripped 5 bases from V and 0 bases from J, with 17 bases between. CDR1 and CDR2 from the germline V gene are PRHDT and FYEKMQ (reference sequence). CDR3 length equals 17 residues. CDR3 in DNA: TGTGCCAGCAGCCTCAGTAACGAGGGGGGAGCCAAAAACATTCAGTACTTC. Translation: CASSLSNEGGAKNIQYF.

The table lists this clone with a count of one. V and J are TRBV11-2 and TRBJ2-3; perhaps D is TRBD1 or TRBD2 (6 bases each). CDR3 length: 14 residues. Germline V lookup: CDR1 SGHAT, CDR2 FQNNGV. Deletions cut 7 bases from V and 0 bases from J, with 11 bases between. The CDR3 loop reads CASIRGRSTDTQYF. The CDR3 bases are TGTGCCAGCATTCGGGGGCGTAGCACAGATACGCAGTATTTT.

The CDR3 loop reads CASSFQQGRDGYTF. For the CDR3, the DNA is TGTGCCAGCAGCTTTCAACAGGGCAGGGATGGCTACACCTTC. The chain couples TRBV6-1 to TRBJ1-2; TRBD1 is a possible D gene (6 bases). The germline gives CDR1 MNHNS, CDR2 SASEGT. V was trimmed by 6 bases and J by 6 bases, leaving 17 bases between them. The CDR3 runs 14 residues.

This chain uses TRBV23-1 with TRBJ1-1; 10 nucleotides line up with TRBD1. TRBV23-1 is treated as an ORF (open reading frame) with a function not yet certain. The CDR3 consists of 14 residues. The V segment lost 8 bases and the J segment 1 base; nucleotides outside the gene matches: 4. The CDR3 reads CASGWDRGNTEAFF. For the CDR3, the DNA is TGCGCCAGCGGATGGGACAGGGGGAACACTGAAGCTTTCTTT.

The rearrangement joins TRBV7-2 to TRBJ2-2; TRBD2 is a possible D gene (6 bases). In germline, CDR1 is SGHTA, CDR2 FQGNSA. This CDR3 is 15 amino acids long. V was cut by 5 bases and J by 1 base, with 11 bases left in between. The CDR3 DNA follows: TGTGCCAGCAGCCGGGGGTGGAAGAACACCGGGGAGCTGTTTTTT. It translates to CASSRGWKNTGELFF.

The genes are TRBV29-1 and TRBJ1-1; D call uncertain. CDR3 length equals 12 residues. V lost 4 bases and J 3 bases, leaving 9 bases between the germline ends. Per germline, CDR1 SQVTM and CDR2 ANQGSEA. CDR3 in DNA: TGCAGCGTTGTCGGCGGGGACACTGAAGCTTTCTTT. This sequence encodes CSVVGGDTEAFF.

The genes are TRBV19 and TRBJ1-5, with 8 bases that match TRBD1. Losses at the gene ends were 6 bases for V and 7 bases for J; bases not matched to a gene: 5. Germline assignment: CDR1 LNHDA and CDR2 SQIVND (reference sequence). There are 13 residues in the CDR3. This CDR3 is CASRDRENQPQHF. CDR3 sequence (DNA): TGTGCCAGTAGGGACAGGGAAAACCAGCCCCAGCATTTT.

The V call is TRBV6-5, the J call TRBJ2-5; D gene uncertain. The length of the CDR3 is 13 residues. The ends were cut back, 2 bases at V and 3 bases at J, with 7 bases in the middle. Germline V gene lookup returns CDR1 MNHEY and CDR2 SVGAGI. The CDR3 sequence is CASSYGIEETQYF. CDR3 nucleotide sequence: TGTGCCAGCAGTTACGGCATAGAAGAGACCCAGTACTTC.

The rearrangement uses TRBV5-1 and TRBJ2-7; 9 nucleotides line up with TRBD1. CDR3 size: 16 residues. Germline V gene sequence: CDR1 SGHRS, CDR2 YFSETQ. J gave up 0 bases and V 4 bases, and 8 bases lay outside the gene matches. This chain's CDR3 is CASSLLGDRVSYEQYF. CDR3 nucleotides: TGCGCCAGCAGCCTGCTCGGGGACAGGGTCTCCTACGAGCAGTACTTC.

This clone appeared once. This chain connects TRBV2 to TRBJ1-1; 9 bases agree with TRBD1. Germline V gene sequence: CDR1 SNHLY, CDR2 FYNNEI. The CDR3 has 16 amino acids. V lost 0 bases and J lost 2; bases outside the gene matches: 4. In DNA form, the CDR3 reads TGTGCCAGCAGTGAAGCCCGGGACAGGGCAAACACTGAAGCTTTCTTT. Its translation is CASSEARDRANTEAFF.

The chain uses TRBV10-3 and TRBJ2-5, with TRBD2 identical over 8 bases. Germline V gives CDR1 ENHRY, CDR2 SYGVKD. This CDR3 contains 14 residues. Trimming removed 6 bases from V and 1 base from J; junction bases left unmatched: 4. The CDR3: CAISGTSGQETQYF. CDR3 bases: TGTGCCATCAGCGGCACTAGCGGCCAAGAGACCCAGTACTTC.

J is TRBJ1-3 and V is TRBV29-1; D might be TRBD1 (5 bases). This CDR3 contains 14 residues. Germline loops: CDR1 SQVTM, CDR2 ANQGSEA. V lost 4 bases and J 8 bases, leaving 18 bases between the germline ends. CDR3 loop: CSVGMGGNRDTIYF. The CDR3 region has the DNA TGCAGCGTTGGTATGGGGGGAAATAGGGACACCATATATTTT.

The J gene is TRBJ1-6, the V gene TRBV19; TRBD1 is a possible D gene (5 bases). Germline CDR1 LNHDA, CDR2 SQIVND (reference sequence). The CDR3 loop spans 16 amino acids. V lost 3 bases and J 8 bases, leaving 17 bases between the germline ends. This CDR3 is CASSMGGTLTHSPLHF. The CDR3 DNA reads as TGTGCCAGTAGTATGGGCGGGACCCTAACCCATTCACCCCTCCACTTT.

This chain joins TRBV7-2 and TRBJ2-1, with D maybe TRBD2 (6 bases). The CDR3 sequence is 15 residues long. CDR1 is SGHTA, CDR2 FQGNSA, per germline. The V gene lost 1 base and the J gene lost 8 bases, with 15 bases spanning the gap. CDR3 region: CASSLVPGGIDEQFF. Written as DNA, the CDR3 is TGTGCCAGCAGCTTAGTGCCCGGCGGGATAGATGAGCAGTTCTTC.

J is TRBJ1-3 and V is TRBV9; 7 positions match TRBD1. The V gene's germline CDR1 is SGDLS and CDR2 YYNGEE. With V trimmed by 4 bases and J by 0 bases, 4 bases remained unmatched. CDR3 length: 15 residues. CDR3 protein: CASSPGGSSGNTIYF. Here the CDR3 DNA reads TGTGCCAGCAGCCCAGGGGGAAGCTCTGGAAACACCATATATTTT. Full variable domain (rest looked up from reference TRBV9 and TRBJ1-3): DSGVTQTPKHLITATGQRVTLRCSPRSGDLSVYWYQQSLDQGLQFLIQYYNGEERAKGNILERFSAQQFPDLHSELNLSSLELGDSALYFCASSPGGSSGNTIYFGEGSWLTVV.

V and J are TRBV6-5 and TRBJ1-6, with 9 bases aligning to TRBD1. Germline CDR1 and CDR2: MNHEY and SVGAGI. J gave up 9 bases and V 8 bases, and 8 bases lay outside the gene matches. The CDR3 consists of 14 residues. CDR3 loop: CASCTGTGCSPLHF. In DNA form, the CDR3 reads TGTGCCAGCTGCACCGGGACAGGGTGTTCACCCCTCCACTTT.

The chain joins TRBV6-5 to TRBJ1-4; 10 nucleotides agree with TRBD1. The CDR3 runs to 15 residues. Germline loops: CDR1 MNHEY, CDR2 SVGAGI. V dropped 4 bases and J dropped 7; count of bases not matched to a gene: 6. CDR3 residues: CASSSADRGTEKLFF. The CDR3 DNA is TGTGCCAGCAGTTCCGCGGACAGGGGGACTGAAAAACTGTTTTTT.

This chain connects TRBV7-2 to TRBJ1-5; D is ambiguous. Deletions cut 4 bases from V and 5 bases from J, with 9 bases between. The V gene's germline CDR1 is SGHTA and CDR2 FQGNSA. This CDR3 has 13 residues. CDR3 sequence: CASSSISHQPQHF. Written as DNA, the CDR3 is TGTGCCAGCAGCTCTATAAGCCATCAGCCCCAGCATTTT.

The chain combines TRBV25-1 with TRBJ2-6, with D unresolved. The CDR3 loop spans 15 amino acids. V lost 5 bases and J 0 bases, leaving 8 bases between the germline ends. Germline CDR1 reads MGHDK; CDR2 reads SYGVNS. CDR3 protein: CASSFTGSGANVLTF. As DNA, the CDR3 is TGTGCCAGCAGTTTCACCGGCTCTGGGGCCAACGTCCTGACTTTC. The full variable domain, in which reference TRBV25-1 and TRBJ2-6 provide the parts outside the CDR3, is EADIYQTPRYLVIGTGKKITLECSQTMGHDKMYWYQQDPGMELHLIHYSYGVNSTEKGDLSSESTVSRIRTEHFPLTLESARPSHTSQYLCASSFTGSGANVLTFGAGSRLTVL.

This clone was observed a handful of times. J is TRBJ2-7 and V is TRBV6-6; the D gene is possibly TRBD1 (8 bases). CDR1 MNHNY and CDR2 SVGAGI come from the germline V gene (reference sequence). The CDR3 loop spans 14 amino acids. V dropped 7 bases and J dropped 2 bases, with 15 bases sitting between them. CDR3 nucleotides: TGTGCCAGCACCGACAGGGGAGGGACCTACGAGCAGTACTTC. Amino acid sequence: CASTDRGGTYEQYF.

V and J are TRBV19 and TRBJ1-5; D gene uncertain. V was trimmed by 9 bases and J by 1 base, leaving 19 bases between them. Germline-derived CDR1 and CDR2 are LNHDA and SQIVND (reference sequence). The CDR3 loop spans 16 amino acids. As DNA, the CDR3 is TGTGCCAGCCTAGTGGGAGGGCCCTGGAGCAATCAGCCCCAGCATTTT. Its protein is CASLVGGPWSNQPQHF.

V is TRBV5-6 and J is TRBJ1-2, with D possibly TRBD1 on 6 matching bases. CDR3 length: 16 residues. Trimming pared 0 bases from V and 4 bases from J, leaving 16 bases between. Germline CDR1 and CDR2: SGHDT and YYEEEE. The CDR3 DNA reads as TGTGCCAGCAGCTTGGGGGGGCAGACAGCCCGCTATGGCTACACCTTC. Translating gives CASSLGGQTARYGYTF.